Each of the 20 T cell receptor beta chains below was sequenced from the same sample in a study of CD8+ T cells in alopecia areata. Extracted RNA was reverse transcribed, and the resulting cDNA served as sequencing template. Sequenced by immunoSEQ multiplex PCR; TCRdb stores in-frame clones only, minus some. The table shows around 140,000 clones, with around 47% occurring only once. Sequencing used CD4+ T cells sorted from blood. These receptors were collected from a human donor with alopecia areata.

V gene TRBV2 combines with J gene TRBJ2-5, with D unresolved. In germline, CDR1 is SNHLY, CDR2 FYNNEI. The CDR3 is 13 residues long. Trimming left V 5 bases short and J 0 bases short, with 7 bases between. CDR3 DNA sequence: TGTGCCAGCAGTAAACGGAACCAAGAGACCCAGTACTTC. Its protein is CASSKRNQETQYF.

The V gene is TRBV2, the J gene TRBJ2-1; 8 positions match TRBD2. This CDR3 spans 15 amino acids. V shed 7 bases, J shed 8 bases, and the junction held 13 bases outside the gene matches. Germline CDR1 SNHLY, CDR2 FYNNEI. CDR3 sequence: CASTGLATRIDEQFF. The CDR3 coding sequence is TGTGCCAGCACCGGACTAGCAACGCGAATCGATGAGCAGTTCTTC. Complete variable domain (other parts from reference TRBV2 and TRBJ2-1): EPEVTQTPSHQVTQMGQEVILRCVPISNHLYFYWYRQILGQKVEFLVSFYNNEISEKSEIFDDQFSVERPDGSNFTLKIRSTKLEDSAMYFCASTGLATRIDEQFFGPGTRLTVL.

The chain combines TRBV2 with TRBJ1-1, with no clear D. V was pared by 1 base and J by 9 bases, with 6 bases between. Germline-derived CDR1 and CDR2 are SNHLY and FYNNEI. This CDR3 contains 11 residues. The DNA for the CDR3 is TGTGCCAGCAGTGAAGGGTCGAAAGCTTTCTTT. Encoded protein: CASSEGSKAFF. The complete variable domain, with remaining parts taken from reference TRBV2 and TRBJ1-1, reads EPEVTQTPSHQVTQMGQEVILRCVPISNHLYFYWYRQILGQKVEFLVSFYNNEISEKSEIFDDQFSVERPDGSNFTLKIRSTKLEDSAMYFCASSEGSKAFFGQGTRLTVV.

This clone was observed a single time. The chain carries TRBV4-1 and TRBJ2-7; D may be TRBD2 (5 bases). From germline, CDR1 is MGHRA and CDR2 YSYEKL. The ends were cut back, 2 bases at V and 4 bases at J, with 9 bases in the middle. The CDR3 totals 13 residues. In DNA, the CDR3 is TGCGCCAGCAGCCAACAACTAGGGTACGAGCAGTACTTC. Encoded protein: CASSQQLGYEQYF.

This clone was recorded once. The rearrangement links TRBV30 to TRBJ2-7; 7 bases align to TRBD2. The V segment lost 4 bases and the J segment 0 bases; nucleotides outside the gene matches: 9. Per germline, CDR1 GTSNPN and CDR2 SVGIG (reference sequence). CDR3 size: 15 residues. The CDR3 DNA reads as TGTGCCTGGACCTGGGGAGGGAGGCCCTCCTACGAGCAGTACTTC. Amino acid sequence: CAWTWGGRPSYEQYF.

V gene TRBV7-6 combines with J gene TRBJ1-2; 12 nucleotides line up with TRBD1. The CDR3 has 15 residues. From germline, CDR1 is SGHVS and CDR2 FNYEAQ. With V trimmed by 3 bases and J by 2 bases, 1 base remained unmatched. The DNA for the CDR3 is TGTGCCAGCAGCTTGGGACAGGGGGCAAACTATGGCTACACCTTC. It specifies CASSLGQGANYGYTF. Filled out from reference TRBV7-6 and TRBJ1-2, the complete variable domain reads GAGVSQSPRYKVTKRGQDVALRCDPISGHVSLYWYRQALGQGPEFLTYFNYEAQQDKSGLPNDRFSAERPEGSISTLTIQRTEQRDSAMYRCASSLGQGANYGYTFGSGTRLTVV.

The chain has TRBV5-1 and TRBJ2-3, with 11 bases identical to TRBD2. Germline trimming cut 3 bases from V and 5 bases from J; bases unmatched to any gene: 2. Germline V gene lookup returns CDR1 SGHRS and CDR2 YFSETQ. The CDR3 covers 14 residues. The CDR3 reads CASSYGLAGDTQYF. The CDR3 nucleotides are TGCGCCAGCAGCTATGGACTAGCGGGAGATACGCAGTATTTT.

The V gene is TRBV29-1, the J gene TRBJ2-1; 7 bases match TRBD2. The CDR3 length is 13 residues. V trimming: 4 bases; J trimming: 5 bases; junction bases outside the gene matches: 5. Germline V gene sequence: CDR1 SQVTM, CDR2 ANQGSEA. The CDR3 loop reads CSVVGGNHNEQFF. CDR3 coding DNA: TGCAGCGTTGTGGGGGGGAATCACAATGAGCAGTTCTTC.

This clone turned up a few times. The chain links TRBV7-2 to TRBJ2-1, with TRBD2 identical over 10 bases. V dropped 1 base and J dropped 11; count of bases not matched to a gene: 8. The germline V gene has CDR1 SGHTA and CDR2 FQGNSA. The length of the CDR3 is 15 residues. The CDR3 coding sequence is TGTGCCAGCAGCTTAGGGGGTAGCGGGAGGAAAAAGCAGTTCTTC. Translation: CASSLGGSGRKKQFF.

A few counts support this clone. The chain carries TRBV9 and TRBJ1-2; 8 bases agree with TRBD1. CDR3 length equals 16 residues. Germline lookup yields CDR1 SGDLS and CDR2 YYNGEE. Trimming cost V 3 bases and J 6 bases; bases outside gene matches: 13. CDR3 DNA: TGTGCCAGCAGCGGTGGACAGGGCGCCCCTTATGATGGCTACACCTTC. This encodes CASSGGQGAPYDGYTF. The full variable domain, its missing parts supplied by reference TRBV9 and TRBJ1-2, is DSGVTQTPKHLITATGQRVTLRCSPRSGDLSVYWYQQSLDQGLQFLIQYYNGEERAKGNILERFSAQQFPDLHSELNLSSLELGDSALYFCASSGGQGAPYDGYTFGSGTRLTVV.

This chain uses TRBV5-1 with TRBJ1-3; a weak D match, TRBD1 (6 bases). V lost 4 bases, J lost 1 base, and 9 bases lay in between. Germline CDR1 is SGHRS and CDR2 is YFSETQ. The CDR3 sequence is 14 residues long. The CDR3 DNA sequence: TGCGCCAGCAGCAAAGACAGGTCTGGAAACACCATATATTTT. Translation gives CASSKDRSGNTIYF.

This chain uses TRBV11-2 with TRBJ2-1; D possibly uses TRBD1 or TRBD2 (5 bases each). With 5 bases removed from V and 0 bases from J, the gap between germline ends came to 14 bases. The CDR3 extends over 16 amino acids. Germline assignment: CDR1 SGHAT and CDR2 FQNNGV. The CDR3 DNA reads as TGTGCCAGCAGCGGGGGATCAACATACTCCTACAATGAGCAGTTCTTC. Protein sequence: CASSGGSTYSYNEQFF.

The CDR3 here is CASSPRRLAGEYEQYF. CDR3 sequence (DNA): TGCGCCAGCAGCCCTCGAAGACTAGCGGGAGAGTACGAGCAGTACTTC. This chain uses TRBV5-1 with TRBJ2-7, with 12 bases matching TRBD2. Germline CDR1 is SGHRS and CDR2 is YFSETQ. This CDR3 comprises 16 residues. J gave up 4 bases and V 4 bases, and 9 bases lay outside the gene matches.

The CDR3 protein is CASSLRAFIGKLFF. The DNA of the CDR3 is TGTGCCAGCAGCTTACGAGCATTCATTGGAAAACTGTTTTTT. This chain links TRBV13 with TRBJ1-4; no clear D gene. This CDR3 is 14 amino acids long. Per germline, CDR1 PRHDT and CDR2 FYEKMQ (reference sequence). V was cut by 2 bases and J by 10 bases, with 14 bases left in between.

The chain recombines TRBV7-6 with TRBJ2-5; D remains ambiguous. The CDR3 has 13 amino acids. Germline V gives CDR1 SGHVS, CDR2 FNYEAQ. V lost 4 bases to trimming and J lost 5 bases, with 11 bases between them. The CDR3 loop is CASSSMHIETQYF. In DNA form, the CDR3 reads TGTGCCAGCAGCTCAATGCATATCGAGACCCAGTACTTC. Full variable domain (remainder filled in from reference TRBV7-6 and TRBJ2-5): GAGVSQSPRYKVTKRGQDVALRCDPISGHVSLYWYRQALGQGPEFLTYFNYEAQQDKSGLPNDRFSAERPEGSISTLTIQRTEQRDSAMYRCASSSMHIETQYFGPGTRLLVL.

This chain links TRBV27 with TRBJ2-5; 7 bases are shared with TRBD2. J lost 6 bases, V lost 8 bases, and 12 bases had no gene match. Germline assignment: CDR1 MNHEY and CDR2 SMNVEV (reference sequence). The CDR3 sequence is 14 residues long. This chain's CDR3 is CASAPAAGKQTQYF. DNA for the CDR3: TGTGCCAGCGCCCCCGCAGCGGGGAAGCAGACCCAGTACTTC.

V usage is TRBV18 and J usage is TRBJ1-2; D is unresolved. The CDR3 sequence is 13 residues long. Germline CDR1 KGHSH, CDR2 LQKENI. With 3 bases removed from V and 6 bases from J, the gap between germline ends came to 11 bases. CDR3 region: CASSPQTTNGYTF. Here the CDR3 DNA reads TGTGCCAGCTCACCCCAGACAACAAATGGCTACACCTTC.

This chain connects TRBV7-2 to TRBJ2-7, with 9 bases matching TRBD2. Germline CDR1 reads SGHTA; CDR2 reads FQGNSA. This CDR3 is built from 15 residues. After removal of 4 bases from V and 2 bases from J, the junction contained 6 bases not matched to a gene. The CDR3: CASSWTSASTYEQYF. In DNA form, the CDR3 reads TGTGCCAGCAGCTGGACTAGCGCGTCTACCTACGAGCAGTACTTC.

The chain recombines TRBV7-2 with TRBJ2-3; 7 bases fit TRBD2. V lost 2 bases, J lost 4 bases, and 9 bases stayed unmatched. Germline V gene data show CDR1 as SGHTA and CDR2 as FQGNSA. There are 16 residues in the CDR3. CDR3 sequence: CASSLQAGTNADTQYF. CDR3 in DNA: TGTGCCAGCAGCTTACAAGCGGGAACTAACGCAGATACGCAGTATTTT.

The V call is TRBV9, the J call TRBJ2-5; D gene ambiguous. Germline CDR1 SGDLS, CDR2 YYNGEE. The CDR3 length is 12 residues. Trimming left V 3 bases short and J 1 base short, with 4 bases between. The CDR3 coding sequence is TGTGCCAGCAGCGGAACCCAAGAGACCCAGTACTTC. Translated, it gives CASSGTQETQYF.